The 16 T cell receptor beta chains in this list originate from one sample, sequenced in a study of blood T cell repertoires in COVID-19. Repertoires were generated with immunoSEQ multiplex PCR, while TCRdb's copy carries only in-frame clones and drops some. The sample yields 180,000 or so clones, roughly 86% seen once. Sequencing was performed on peripheral blood. The source of these receptors is a man aged 18-30 years with acute or convalescent COVID-19.

In DNA, the CDR3 is TGTGCCAGCTCACCAACTCTCCGCGACGAGCAGTACGTC. Translating gives CASSPTLRDEQYV. This chain links TRBV18 with TRBJ2-7; no clear D gene. V was trimmed by 2 bases and J by 5 bases, leaving 10 bases between them. This CDR3 has 13 residues. CDR1 and CDR2 from the germline V gene are KGHSH and LQKENI.

This clone was seen only a few times. The CDR3 coding sequence is TGCGCCAGCAGCCGGGGGGACGTATCCGTAACAAATACGCAGTATTTT. Its translation is CASSRGDVSVTNTQYF. The gene calls are TRBV5-1 and TRBJ2-3; 7 bases line up with TRBD2. The length of the CDR3 is 16 residues. The V and J ends lost 4 bases and 7 bases, in that order; junction bases with no gene match: 15. Germline loops: CDR1 SGHRS, CDR2 YFSETQ. The variable domain in full, with the rest retrieved from reference TRBV5-1 and TRBJ2-3, is KAGVTQTPRYLIKTRGQQVTLSCSPISGHRSVSWYQQTPGQGLQFLFEYFSETQRNKGNFPGRFSGRQFSNSRSEMNVSTLELGDSALYLCASSRGDVSVTNTQYFGPGTRLTVL.

The gene calls are TRBV5-6 and TRBJ1-2; 7 bases align to TRBD1. The CDR3 length is 14 residues. After removal of 7 bases from V and 5 bases from J, the junction contained 11 bases not matched to a gene. Germline CDR1 is SGHDT and CDR2 is YYEEEE. CDR3 amino acids: CASVTLQGSYGYTF. CDR3 DNA sequence: TGTGCCAGCGTAACCTTACAGGGGAGTTATGGCTACACCTTC.

CDR3 loop: CASSQDGGGLNTGELFF. Here the CDR3 DNA reads TGTGCCAGCAGCCAAGATGGCGGGGGGCTCAACACCGGGGAGCTGTTTTTT. The rearrangement links TRBV4-2 to TRBJ2-2, with 8 bases identical to TRBD2. This CDR3 comprises 17 residues. With 0 bases clipped from V and 2 bases from J, the junction kept 5 bases outside the gene matches. CDR1 and CDR2 from the germline V gene are LGHNA and YNFKEQ.

This chain links TRBV30 with TRBJ2-7; perhaps TRBD2 as D (5 bases). Germline V CDR1 and CDR2: GTSNPN, SVGIG (reference sequence). The CDR3 consists of 14 residues. Trimming shortened V by 2 bases and J by 1 base, and 12 bases separated the two germline ends. CDR3 DNA sequence: TGTGCCTGGAGTCCTTACGGACTGTCCTACGAGCAGTACTTC. Translating it yields CAWSPYGLSYEQYF.

V and J are TRBV25-1 and TRBJ2-7, with 9 bases matching TRBD1. J gave up 3 bases and V 4 bases, and 1 base lay outside the gene matches. This CDR3 has 13 amino acids. Germline CDR1 and CDR2: MGHDK and SYGVNS. CDR3 region: CASSGTGVYEQYF. The CDR3 bases are TGTGCCAGCAGTGGGACAGGGGTCTACGAGCAGTACTTC.

The CDR3 DNA is TGTGCCAGCACGAGCTTGGCTAGTGAGCAGTTCTTC. It is translated as CASTSLASEQFF. The rearrangement uses TRBV5-6 and TRBJ2-1; D call uncertain. The CDR3 loop spans 12 amino acids. V was trimmed by 6 bases and J by 9 bases, leaving 13 bases between them. From germline, CDR1 is SGHDT and CDR2 YYEEEE.

This rearrangement joins TRBV20-1 to TRBJ1-5, with 9 nucleotides matching TRBD1. Germline CDR1 and CDR2: DFQATT and SNEGSKA (reference sequence). This CDR3 region has 17 residues. V shed 3 bases, J shed 3 bases, and the junction held 12 bases outside the gene matches. For the CDR3, the DNA is TGCAGTGCTAGTCCCAGCCTGGGACAGGGTTTCAATCAGCCCCAGCATTTT. Translating it yields CSASPSLGQGFNQPQHF.

This clone has a handful of counts. The genes are TRBV19 and TRBJ1-6; unclear D gene. CDR3 size: 13 residues. The V gene's germline CDR1 is LNHDA and CDR2 SQIVND (reference sequence). Trimming removed 4 bases at V and 9 bases at J, with 10 bases between. The CDR3 coding sequence is TGTGCCAGTAGTAACCAACATGGTTCACCCCTCCACTTT. It codes for CASSNQHGSPLHF.

The CDR3 here is CAWTKDMNTEAFF. The CDR3 DNA is TGTGCCTGGACCAAAGACATGAACACTGAAGCTTTCTTT. This chain connects TRBV30 to TRBJ1-1; no clear D gene. CDR3 length equals 13 residues. Deletions cut 4 bases from V and 0 bases from J, with 9 bases between. CDR1 is GTSNPN and CDR2 is SVGIG in the germline V gene (reference sequence).

This clone has only one observation. This chain connects TRBV11-2 to TRBJ2-7, with 7 bases fitting TRBD1. Germline values: CDR1 SGHAT, CDR2 FQNNGV. This CDR3 contains 13 residues. The junction had 4 bases not matched to a gene; V was cut back by 3 bases and J by 5 bases. CDR3 residues: CASSLSTGNEQYV. For the CDR3, the DNA is TGTGCCAGCAGCTTGTCGACAGGGAACGAGCAGTACGTC.

The rearrangement links TRBV9 to TRBJ2-7; 8 bases map to TRBD1. After removal of 3 bases from V and 5 bases from J, the junction contained 4 bases not matched to a gene. This CDR3 comprises 13 residues. CDR1 is SGDLS and CDR2 is YYNGEE in the germline V gene. This CDR3 is CASSADRDHEQYF. The DNA for the CDR3 is TGTGCCAGCAGCGCGGACAGGGACCACGAGCAGTACTTC. Variable domain in full (rest from reference TRBV9 and TRBJ2-7): DSGVTQTPKHLITATGQRVTLRCSPRSGDLSVYWYQQSLDQGLQFLIQYYNGEERAKGNILERFSAQQFPDLHSELNLSSLELGDSALYFCASSADRDHEQYFGPGTRLTVT.

V is TRBV9 and J is TRBJ1-6; D is possibly TRBD1 (5 bases). Germline V gene lookup returns CDR1 SGDLS and CDR2 YYNGEE. V gave up 0 bases and J gave up 11 bases, with 12 bases separating them. The CDR3 contains 14 residues. Here the CDR3 reads CASSVGQGGPPLHF. CDR3 nucleotide sequence: TGTGCCAGCAGCGTAGGCCAGGGCGGCCCACCCCTCCACTTT. Full variable domain (rest looked up from reference TRBV9 and TRBJ1-6): DSGVTQTPKHLITATGQRVTLRCSPRSGDLSVYWYQQSLDQGLQFLIQYYNGEERAKGNILERFSAQQFPDLHSELNLSSLELGDSALYFCASSVGQGGPPLHFGNGTRLTVT.

V usage is TRBV12-3 or TRBV12-4 and J usage is TRBJ2-5; possibly TRBD1 for D (6 bases). The CDR3 sequence is 13 residues long. V was trimmed by 3 bases and J by 4 bases, leaving 9 bases between them. The CDR3 nucleotides read TGTGCCAGCAGTTTTTTGGGGGCAGAGACCCAGTACTTC. As protein: CASSFLGAETQYF.

V gene TRBV2 combines with J gene TRBJ2-3; no clear D. Looked up from germline, CDR1 is SNHLY and CDR2 is FYNNEI. The CDR3 consists of 14 residues. V was trimmed by 2 bases and J by 2 bases, leaving 8 bases between them. The CDR3 bases are TGTGCCAGCAGTGAACGCGACAACACAGATACGCAGTATTTT. It specifies CASSERDNTDTQYF.

CDR3 region: CAWSVLAGGANGYTF. In nucleotides, the CDR3 is TGTGCCTGGAGTGTACTGGCAGGGGGCGCGAATGGCTACACCTTC. The V gene is TRBV30, the J gene TRBJ1-2, with 8 bases aligning to TRBD1. The CDR3 is made up of 15 amino acids. Germline trimming cut 0 bases from V and 6 bases from J; bases unmatched to any gene: 9. Germline V gene lookup returns CDR1 GTSNPN and CDR2 SVGIG (reference sequence).